The 32 T cell receptor beta chains below all came from one sample that was sequenced in a study of T cell responses to AZD1222 COVID-19 vaccine. Assay: immunoSEQ multiplex PCR; the TCRdb copy retains only in-frame clones and omits some. The data hold 120,000 to 150,000 clones, with 85% to 95% observed a single time. The sample here was peripheral blood, taken on day 0 of AZD1222 vaccination. The receptors were gathered from an adult in good health.

For this clone: Other nucleotide sequences in the sample specify the same CDR3. The rearrangement joins TRBV7-2 to TRBJ1-6, with 7 bases aligning to TRBD1. CDR1 is SGHTA, CDR2 FQGNSA, per germline. The trim removed 3 bases at V and 5 bases at J, leaving 1 base unmatched. The CDR3 extends over 14 amino acids. CDR3 loop: CASSLGQHNSPLHF. The CDR3 DNA reads TGTGCCAGCAGCTTGGGACAGCATAATTCACCCCTCCACTTT.

The V call is TRBV9, the J call TRBJ1-2; no clear D gene. CDR1 is SGDLS and CDR2 is YYNGEE in the germline V gene. V was clipped by 5 bases and J by 6 bases, with 17 bases between them. This CDR3 comprises 14 residues. CDR3 nucleotide sequence: TGTGCCAGCAGGGAAGCAGAGCCTGTGGATGGCTACACCTTC. Its translation: CASREAEPVDGYTF.

V is TRBV6-5 and J is TRBJ2-1; D ambiguous. This CDR3 comprises 16 residues. Trimming pared 2 bases from V and 6 bases from J, leaving 17 bases between. Germline V gene data show CDR1 as MNHEY and CDR2 as SVGAGI. The CDR3 nucleotides are TGTGCCAGCAGTTACGGGCCCATTGCGACCCGCAATGAGCAGTTCTTC. Protein sequence: CASSYGPIATRNEQFF.

The chain employs TRBV6-5 and TRBJ1-2; D is undetermined. V shed 4 bases and J shed 8 bases, with 14 bases lying between them. The germline CDR1 and CDR2 sequences are MNHEY and SVGAGI. This CDR3 contains 13 residues. DNA of the CDR3: TGTGCCAGCAGTTGGACGGCAGAGGAAGGCTACACCTTC. It specifies CASSWTAEEGYTF.

This clone appeared once. This chain connects TRBV5-1 to TRBJ2-7; D call uncertain. The germline V gene encodes CDR1 SGHRS and CDR2 YFSETQ. The CDR3 consists of 12 residues. V lost 3 bases and J lost 1, with 5 bases in between. In DNA, the CDR3 is TGCGCCAGCAGCTCCCAATCCTACGAGCAGTACTTC. This translates into CASSSQSYEQYF.

CDR3 nucleotides: TGTGCCAGCAAAAGTCTGAGGGGGAGACAAGAGACCCAGTACTTC. Protein: CASKSLRGRQETQYF. This rearrangement joins TRBV6-5 to TRBJ2-5; perhaps TRBD1 as D (6 bases). V gave up 7 bases and J gave up 2 bases, with 17 bases separating them. This CDR3 has 15 residues. Germline V lookup: CDR1 MNHEY, CDR2 SVGAGI.

The chain has TRBV5-1 and TRBJ1-1; a weak D match, TRBD1 (6 bases). Trimming cost V 3 bases and J 0 bases, with 21 bases left between them. The CDR3 consists of 18 residues. From germline, CDR1 is SGHRS and CDR2 YFSETQ. The CDR3 nucleotides are TGCGCCAGCAGCTGGGCCGGGACACAGACAAACATGAACACTGAAGCTTTCTTT. It specifies CASSWAGTQTNMNTEAFF. The full variable domain, its missing parts supplied by reference TRBV5-1 and TRBJ1-1, is KAGVTQTPRYLIKTRGQQVTLSCSPISGHRSVSWYQQTPGQGLQFLFEYFSETQRNKGNFPGRFSGRQFSNSRSEMNVSTLELGDSALYLCASSWAGTQTNMNTEAFFGQGTRLTVV.

The table lists this clone with a count of one. V and J are TRBV10-1 and TRBJ2-1, with TRBD1 identical over 9 bases. The V segment lost 2 bases and the J segment 4 bases; nucleotides outside the gene matches: 3. Looked up from germline, CDR1 is WNHNN and CDR2 is SYGVQD (reference sequence). This CDR3 is 15 amino acids long. The DNA for the CDR3 is TGCGCCAGCAGTGAGGGGGGGACAGGGTACAATGAGCAGTTCTTC. Encoded protein: CASSEGGTGYNEQFF.

This rearrangement joins TRBV29-1 to TRBJ1-2; D is possibly TRBD1 (6 bases). Germline values: CDR1 SQVTM, CDR2 ANQGSEA. Trimming left V 2 bases short and J 6 bases short, with 16 bases between. CDR3 size: 14 residues. The CDR3 region has the DNA TGCAGCGTTGAAATCCCAGCCCAGGGGAATGGCTACACCTTC. This sequence encodes CSVEIPAQGNGYTF. Looking up the rest from reference TRBV29-1 and TRBJ1-2 gives the full variable domain: SAVISQKPSRDICQRGTSLTIQCQVDSQVTMMFWYRQQPGQSLTLIATANQGSEATYESGFVIDKFPISRPNLTFSTLTVSNMSPEDSSIYLCSVEIPAQGNGYTFGSGTRLTVV.

V usage is TRBV13 and J usage is TRBJ1-3; D call uncertain. Germline CDR1 is PRHDT and CDR2 is FYEKMQ (reference sequence). The length of the CDR3 is 14 residues. The V end was cut by 4 bases, the J end by 0 bases, with 7 bases between. The CDR3 region has the DNA TGTGCCAGCAGCTCTTCCTCCTCTGGAAACACCATATATTTT. The encoded protein is CASSSSSSGNTIYF.

The V and J genes are TRBV28 and TRBJ1-1, with D possibly being TRBD1 (6 bases). The CDR3 is made up of 13 amino acids. Germline-derived CDR1 and CDR2 are MDHEN and SYDVKM. V lost 5 bases and J lost 6, with 13 bases in between. The CDR3 nucleotides are TGTGCCAGCAGTCCCGGACAGAGGGCTGAAGCTTTCTTT. As protein: CASSPGQRAEAFF.

CDR3 DNA sequence: TGCGCCAGCGGGACAGGGGTTTCACCCCTCCACTTT. This sequence encodes CASGTGVSPLHF. The genes are TRBV5-1 and TRBJ1-6; 10 nucleotides line up with TRBD1. V shed 7 bases, J shed 9 bases, and the junction held 1 base outside the gene matches. Germline-derived CDR1 and CDR2 are SGHRS and YFSETQ. This CDR3 contains 12 residues.

As to this clone: A read error may explain this, as a much larger clone is one base away. The chain employs TRBV5-5 and TRBJ2-1; D not resolved. Germline CDR1 and CDR2: SGHKS and YYEKEE (reference sequence). Trimming removed 3 bases at V and 2 bases at J, with 0 bases between. The CDR3 runs to 11 residues. Here the CDR3 reads CASSSYNEQFF. The CDR3 nucleotides are TGTGCCAGCAGCTCCTACAATGAGCAGTTCTTC.

The J gene is TRBJ2-1, the V gene TRBV7-3; tentatively, D is TRBD2 (6 bases). This CDR3 region has 15 residues. V lost 2 bases and J lost 3, with 11 bases in between. Germline V gives CDR1 SGHTA, CDR2 FQGTGA. Here the CDR3 reads CASSLRGADYNEQFF. For the CDR3, the DNA is TGTGCCAGCAGCTTACGCGGGGCAGACTACAATGAGCAGTTCTTC.

The chain employs TRBV6-5 and TRBJ2-1; D uncertain. Germline values: CDR1 MNHEY, CDR2 SVGAGI. This CDR3 has 15 residues. V was cut by 5 bases and J by 4 bases, with 15 bases left in between. The CDR3 spells CASSKSQWGYNEQFF. CDR3 DNA: TGTGCCAGCAGTAAGTCACAGTGGGGATACAATGAGCAGTTCTTC.

This clone was seen a single time. The genes are TRBV30 and TRBJ2-1; TRBD2 matches 12 bases. The germline V gene encodes CDR1 GTSNPN and CDR2 SVGIG (reference sequence). The CDR3 covers 15 residues. V trimming: 1 base; J trimming: 7 bases; junction bases outside the gene matches: 5. CDR3 coding DNA: TGTGCCTGGAGTGGACTAGCGGGAGTTGGGAATGAGCAGTTCTTC. Its protein product is CAWSGLAGVGNEQFF. Full variable domain (remainder filled in from reference TRBV30 and TRBJ2-1): SQTIHQWPATLVQPVGSPLSLECTVEGTSNPNLYWYRQAAGRGLQLLFYSVGIGQISSEVPQNLSASRPQDRQFILSSKKLLLSDSGFYLCAWSGLAGVGNEQFFGPGTRLTVL.

The chain uses TRBV5-1 and TRBJ2-2, with a possible D match to TRBD1 (5 bases). Germline values: CDR1 SGHRS, CDR2 YFSETQ. The ends were cut back, 1 base at V and 3 bases at J, with 16 bases in the middle. The CDR3 runs to 17 residues. The CDR3 spells CASSLPNQGWDTGELFF. In nucleotides, the CDR3 is TGCGCCAGCAGCTTGCCCAACCAGGGATGGGACACCGGGGAGCTGTTTTTT.

This clone was seen a single time. The chain combines TRBV9 with TRBJ2-5; 10 bases agree with TRBD2. The length of the CDR3 is 16 residues. The trim removed 0 bases at V and 6 bases at J, leaving 8 bases unmatched. Per germline, CDR1 SGDLS and CDR2 YYNGEE. Written as DNA, the CDR3 is TGTGCCAGCAGCGTAGGGCAGCGGGAGGGTTGGAAGACCCAGTACTTC. It codes for CASSVGQREGWKTQYF.

Worth noting for this clone: This specimen includes other DNA sequences encoding the same CDR3. The V and J genes are TRBV12-3 or TRBV12-4 and TRBJ2-7; a possible D gene is TRBD2 (6 bases). Trimming shortened V by 3 bases and J by 4 bases, and 10 bases separated the two germline ends. This CDR3 has 13 amino acids. Here the CDR3 DNA reads TGTGCCAGCAGTTTGGGGGGTTCTTACGAGCAGTACTTC. It encodes CASSLGGSYEQYF.

The chain uses TRBV7-2 and TRBJ1-3; D is unresolved. Trimming removed 1 base at V and 11 bases at J, with 12 bases between. Germline loops: CDR1 SGHTA, CDR2 FQGNSA. The CDR3 is 13 amino acids. The CDR3 DNA reads as TGTGCCAGCAGCTTAGAGTCAGCGGGAGCCATATATTTT. Its protein is CASSLESAGAIYF.

The chain carries TRBV15 and TRBJ1-4; maybe TRBD1 (5 bases). The CDR3 spans 14 residues. Trimming took off 0 bases at V and 10 bases at J, with 12 bases between the two ends. Germline V lookup: CDR1 LNHNV, CDR2 YYDKDF (reference sequence). Here the CDR3 reads CATSREGRVGKLFF. The DNA of the CDR3 is TGTGCCACCAGCAGAGAGGGCAGGGTGGGAAAACTGTTTTTT. The whole variable domain, filled in from reference TRBV15 and TRBJ1-4, reads DAMVIQNPRYQVTQFGKPVTLSCSQTLNHNVMYWYQQKSSQAPKLLFHYYDKDFNNEADTPDNFQSRRPNTSFCFLDIRSPGLGDTAMYLCATSREGRVGKLFFGSGTQLSVL.

This CDR3 reads CASSPPGLALSEQYF. CDR3 nucleotide sequence: TGTGCCAGCAGCCCGCCGGGACTAGCTCTTTCCGAGCAGTACTTC. V usage is TRBV11-2 and J usage is TRBJ2-7; TRBD2 agrees at 9 bases. The CDR3 is 15 residues long. Germline V gives CDR1 SGHAT, CDR2 FQNNGV. The junction had 11 bases not matched to a gene; V was cut back by 5 bases and J by 6 bases. Full variable domain (missing parts from reference TRBV11-2 and TRBJ2-7): EAGVAQSPRYKIIEKRQSVAFWCNPISGHATLYWYQQILGQGPKLLIQFQNNGVVDDSQLPKDRFSAERLKGVDSTLKIQPAKLEDSAVYLCASSPPGLALSEQYFGPGTRLTVT.

The rearrangement uses TRBV6-1 and TRBJ2-1, with a tentative D call TRBD1 (6 bases). Germline-derived CDR1 and CDR2 are MNHNS and SASEGT. This CDR3 contains 15 residues. V was cut by 1 base and J by 4 bases, with 11 bases left in between. CDR3 DNA: TGTGCCAGCAGTGAAGGGACAGTTCCTTACAATGAGCAGTTCTTC. Its protein is CASSEGTVPYNEQFF.

V and J are TRBV4-1 and TRBJ1-1; D call uncertain. Germline V gene sequence: CDR1 MGHRA, CDR2 YSYEKL. V was pared by 0 bases and J by 3 bases, with 17 bases between. This CDR3 has 17 amino acids. The CDR3 nucleotides read TGCGCCAGCAGCCAAGATTATATTGACGCGATGGACACTGAAGCTTTCTTT. Amino acids: CASSQDYIDAMDTEAFF.

The chain uses TRBV4-1 and TRBJ1-6; 7 nucleotides align to TRBD1. Trimming took 6 bases from V and 8 from J; bases not matched to a gene: 16. CDR1 and CDR2 (germline): MGHRA, YSYEKL. The CDR3 loop spans 17 amino acids. The CDR3 loop reads CASRYDRAHLRDSPLHF. The CDR3 nucleotides are TGCGCCAGCAGATACGACAGGGCCCACCTTCGGGATTCACCCCTCCACTTT.

V gene TRBV5-4 combines with J gene TRBJ2-2; 9 bases fit TRBD2. Germline assignment: CDR1 SGHNT and CDR2 YYREEE (reference sequence). The CDR3 extends over 15 amino acids. After removal of 2 bases from V and 3 bases from J, the junction contained 2 bases not matched to a gene. The chain's CDR3 is CASSLAGGYTGELFF. The CDR3 bases are TGTGCCAGCAGCTTAGCGGGAGGATACACCGGGGAGCTGTTTTTT.

The rearrangement joins TRBV2 to TRBJ1-6; 9 nucleotides line up with TRBD1. Germline loops: CDR1 SNHLY, CDR2 FYNNEI. V dropped 6 bases and J dropped 5; count of bases not matched to a gene: 5. There are 15 residues in the CDR3. The CDR3 nucleotides are TGTGCCAGCAGCGGAACAGGGGGCCATAATTCACCCCTCCACTTT. It yields the protein CASSGTGGHNSPLHF.

V and J are TRBV3-1 (or the pseudogene TRBV3-2) and TRBJ2-1; the D is unclear. The ends were cut back, 4 bases at V and 5 bases at J, with 9 bases in the middle. The CDR3 spans 13 residues. Germline CDR1 reads LGHDT; CDR2 reads YNNKEL (reference sequence). CDR3 residues: CASSLLWNNEQFF. Here the CDR3 DNA reads TGTGCCAGCAGCCTTCTTTGGAACAATGAGCAGTTCTTC.

The V call is TRBV5-4, the J call TRBJ1-1; D is undetermined. Trimming removed 4 bases from V and 8 bases from J, with 15 bases in between. CDR3 length: 13 residues. Germline V CDR1 and CDR2: SGHNT, YYREEE (reference sequence). CDR3 DNA sequence: TGTGCCAGCAGCCCTGAGAGGGCCCCAGAAGCTTTCTTT. It translates to CASSPERAPEAFF.

This clone was seen a few times. The chain employs TRBV7-3 and TRBJ2-6; D may be TRBD1 or TRBD2 (5 bases each). The CDR3 has 14 amino acids. Germline lookup yields CDR1 SGHTA and CDR2 FQGTGA. Between the trimmed V and J ends, which lost 4 bases and 3 bases, there was a span of 7 bases. The CDR3 spells CASSSGGGANVLTF. DNA of the CDR3: TGTGCCAGCAGCTCTGGGGGTGGGGCCAACGTCCTGACTTTC.

The chain is built from TRBV6-5 and TRBJ2-1; D is perhaps TRBD1 or TRBD2 (5 bases each). CDR3 length equals 13 residues. Trimming cost V 5 bases and J 11 bases, with 16 bases left between them. Germline V gene lookup returns CDR1 MNHEY and CDR2 SVGAGI. Here the CDR3 DNA reads TGTGCCAGCAGTCAGCCTGGGGGAATTAAGCAGTTCTTC. It yields the protein CASSQPGGIKQFF.

The chain is built from TRBV19 and TRBJ2-6; the D is unclear. Germline V lookup: CDR1 LNHDA, CDR2 SQIVND (reference sequence). This CDR3 contains 16 residues. V was shortened by 5 bases and J by 0 bases, with 11 bases between the two germline ends. The CDR3 DNA sequence: TGTGCCAGTAGTTTCCTCTTAAGCTCTGGGGCCAACGTCCTGACTTTC. Translated, it gives CASSFLLSSGANVLTF.